This passage covers 26 T cell receptor beta chains from one sample sequenced in a study of regulatory T cells in long-lasting Graves disease. Time point: persistent/refractory GD, antithyroid drugs over 5 years with positive TRAb. Extracted RNA from PBMCs served as the source of the TCR library. CDR3 regions were amplified by Arm-PCR using iRepertoire HTBI primers to build TCR beta libraries. TCRdb re-called the multiplex PCR reads through MiXCR, storing one row per CDR3 protein. The sample lists a few hundred thousand distinct CDR3 sequences, around 22% occurring once. Sequenced material: peripheral blood mononuclear cells (PBMCs), taken when the disease was refractory, from a patient treated with antithyroid drugs. The origin of the receptors is a female donor with Graves disease.

This clonotype was detected only a few times. V and J are TRBV30 and TRBJ1-1, with a tentative D call TRBD1 (6 bases). V gave up 8 bases and J gave up 0 bases, with 13 bases separating them. The length of the CDR3 is 13 residues. Germline V CDR1 and CDR2: GTSNPN, SVGIG (reference sequence). DNA for the CDR3: TGTGCCGGGGGAGGGGACATGAACACTGAAGCTTTCTTT. This translates into CAGGGDMNTEAFF.

For this clonotype: A read error may explain this, as a much larger clone is one base away. The chain has TRBV29-1 and TRBJ2-5; 7 nucleotides align to TRBD1. The germline V gene has CDR1 SQVTM and CDR2 ANQGSEA. The CDR3 spans 14 residues. CDR3 DNA: TGCAGCGCCTCCGCGAGGGGGCACGTGGAGACCCTGTACTTC. Translated: CSASARGHVETLYF.

In its sample, this clonotype was seen many times. This chain joins TRBV11-2 and TRBJ1-2, with TRBD1 identical over 7 bases. V gave up 5 bases and J gave up 1 base; unmatched junction bases: 13. Germline CDR1 reads SGHAT; CDR2 reads FQNNGV. This CDR3 is 17 amino acids long. The CDR3 sequence is CASSPIAGTEVNYGYTF. In DNA form, the CDR3 reads TGTGCCAGCAGCCCCATTGCCGGGACAGAAGTTAACTATGGCTACACCTTC.

This clonotype appeared a single time. The chain uses TRBV5-1 and TRBJ2-2, with 14 bases that match TRBD2. This CDR3 has 18 amino acids. Trimming at V came to 3 bases and at J to 5 bases, leaving 9 bases not matched to a gene. CDR1 and CDR2 from the germline V gene are SGHRS and YFSETQ. The CDR3 reads CASSSPGLAGEITGELFF. The CDR3 DNA reads as TGCGCCAGCAGCTCACCGGGACTAGCGGGAGAAATAACCGGGGAGCTGTTTTTT. Full variable domain (outside the CDR3, taken from reference TRBV5-1 and TRBJ2-2): KAGVTQTPRYLIKTRGQQVTLSCSPISGHRSVSWYQQTPGQGLQFLFEYFSETQRNKGNFPGRFSGRQFSNSRSEMNVSTLELGDSALYLCASSSPGLAGEITGELFFGEGSRLTVL.

This clonotype has a count of ten or more. The genes are TRBV20-1 and TRBJ2-1, with D uncertain. Germline V gene data show CDR1 as DFQATT and CDR2 as SNEGSKA (reference sequence). The CDR3 covers 15 residues. V was shortened by 3 bases and J by 0 bases, with 12 bases between the two germline ends. The CDR3 sequence is CSASPPLSSYNEQFF. The CDR3 DNA sequence: TGCAGTGCTAGTCCGCCATTGAGCTCCTACAATGAGCAGTTCTTC.

The chain links TRBV6-1 to TRBJ1-2, with 7 bases matching TRBD1. V was clipped by 8 bases and J by 8 bases; unmatched bases: 14. There are 14 residues in the CDR3. Looked up from germline, CDR1 is MNHNS and CDR2 is SASEGT. The CDR3, as DNA: TGTGCCAGCCAGTCCGGACAGGCAGGGTACGGCTACACCTTC. Protein product: CASQSGQAGYGYTF.

This clonotype was recorded many times. This chain connects TRBV28 to TRBJ1-5; the D gene is possibly TRBD1 (6 bases). This CDR3 comprises 13 residues. Per the germline V gene, CDR1 is MDHEN and CDR2 is SYDVKM. With 3 bases removed from V and 6 bases from J, the gap between germline ends came to 9 bases. The CDR3 bases are TGTGCCAGCAGTTTGCAGGGGTTTCAGCCCCAGCATTTT. It is translated as CASSLQGFQPQHF.

V gene TRBV29-1 combines with J gene TRBJ2-7, with D perhaps matching TRBD1 (5 bases). V dropped 2 bases and J dropped 6 bases, with 14 bases sitting between them. Germline V gene sequence: CDR1 SQVTM, CDR2 ANQGSEA. The CDR3 runs 13 residues. For the CDR3, the DNA is TGCAGCGTTGAATGGGGAAGGGGCTCCGAGCAGTACTTC. Translating it yields CSVEWGRGSEQYF.

V gene TRBV29-1 combines with J gene TRBJ1-1; D is undetermined. The CDR3 runs to 13 residues. Germline V lookup: CDR1 SQVTM, CDR2 ANQGSEA. Trimming removed 7 bases from V and 3 bases from J, with 15 bases in between. The CDR3 here is CSAYADGDTEAFF. The CDR3 bases are TGCAGCGCGTACGCCGATGGGGACACTGAAGCTTTCTTT.

The gene calls are TRBV5-4 and TRBJ1-6; 7 nucleotides align to TRBD1. V lost 0 bases, J lost 6 bases, and 6 bases stayed unmatched. Germline V lookup: CDR1 SGHNT, CDR2 YYREEE (reference sequence). This CDR3 is built from 16 residues. The CDR3 DNA is TGTGCCAGCAGCTTGGTGGGGGGACAGTTTAATTCACCCCTCCACTTT. This translates into CASSLVGGQFNSPLHF.

This clonotype was recorded at least ten times. The rearrangement uses TRBV2 and TRBJ1-1; D uncertain. Germline V lookup: CDR1 SNHLY, CDR2 FYNNEI. V shed 3 bases and J shed 1 base, with 12 bases lying between them. The CDR3 sequence is 15 residues long. CDR3 sequence reads: CASSDSLTSNTEAFF. As DNA, the CDR3 is TGTGCCAGCAGTGATTCTCTGACCTCGAACACTGAAGCTTTCTTT.

This clonotype was seen many times. The chain recombines TRBV2 with TRBJ2-2; TRBD1 matches at 9 bases. V dropped 8 bases and J dropped 6; count of bases not matched to a gene: 10. This CDR3 region has 15 residues. Germline V lookup: CDR1 SNHLY, CDR2 FYNNEI. CDR3 sequence (DNA): TGTGCCAGCTCCCGCCGGACAGGGGTAGCCGGGGAGCTGTTTTTT. It specifies CASSRRTGVAGELFF.

This clonotype was seen ten or more times. The chain employs TRBV6-1 and TRBJ2-5; 10 positions agree with TRBD1. This CDR3 comprises 15 residues. V was clipped by 5 bases and J by 3 bases; unmatched bases: 6. The germline CDR1 and CDR2 sequences are MNHNS and SASEGT. CDR3 loop: CASSLTGGKEETQYF. The CDR3 bases are TGTGCCAGCAGTCTGACAGGGGGCAAGGAAGAGACCCAGTACTTC.

This clonotype was seen a handful of times. V usage is TRBV5-1 and J usage is TRBJ1-2; 7 bases align to TRBD1. V lost 0 bases to trimming and J lost 4 bases; unmatched junction nucleotides: 6. This CDR3 is built from 15 residues. Germline CDR1 reads SGHRS; CDR2 reads YFSETQ. CDR3 nucleotide sequence: TGCGCCAGCAGCTTGGAAGGGGGCGTCATCTATGGCTACACCTTC. It specifies CASSLEGGVIYGYTF. Using reference TRBV5-1 and TRBJ1-2 for the parts outside the CDR3, the full variable domain is KAGVTQTPRYLIKTRGQQVTLSCSPISGHRSVSWYQQTPGQGLQFLFEYFSETQRNKGNFPGRFSGRQFSNSRSEMNVSTLELGDSALYLCASSLEGGVIYGYTFGSGTRLTVV.

Many counts were recorded for this clonotype. The chain couples TRBV5-6 to TRBJ2-6, with a possible D match to TRBD2 (5 bases). The CDR3 contains 15 residues. Per germline, CDR1 SGHDT and CDR2 YYEEEE. Deletions cut 0 bases from V and 5 bases from J, with 9 bases between. The CDR3 DNA reads as TGTGCCAGCAGCTTGGAGGGAGACAGGGCCAACGTCCTGACTTTC. Translated: CASSLEGDRANVLTF.

Ten or more counts support this clonotype. J is TRBJ2-7 and V is TRBV5-1; D not resolved. The CDR3 has 15 amino acids. Germline V CDR1 and CDR2: SGHRS, YFSETQ. With 4 bases removed from V and 6 bases from J, the gap between germline ends came to 20 bases. This CDR3 reads CASSGTRIVSGEQYF. CDR3 sequence (DNA): TGCGCCAGCAGCGGTACCCGGATTGTGTCGGGCGAGCAGTACTTC.

The chain couples TRBV4-1 to TRBJ1-2; 8 positions match TRBD1. This CDR3 has 16 amino acids. The junction had 16 bases not matched to a gene; V was cut back by 5 bases and J by 8 bases. The germline V gene has CDR1 MGHRA and CDR2 YSYEKL. CDR3 bases: TGCGCCAGCAGCTCGCCTTGGGGACCGACAGGGGACGGCTACACCTTC. Translating gives CASSSPWGPTGDGYTF.

This sequence joins TRBV19 and TRBJ2-7; weak D call: TRBD2 (6 bases). This CDR3 region has 13 residues. Germline V gene sequence: CDR1 LNHDA, CDR2 SQIVND (reference sequence). The CDR3 sequence is CVGTGDRSYEQYF. Written as DNA, the CDR3 is TGTGTTGGGACGGGAGATCGGTCCTACGAGCAGTACTTC.

This clonotype was seen many times. V and J are TRBV24-1 and TRBJ1-3, with 8 bases that match TRBD1. The CDR3 sequence is 16 residues long. V shed 3 bases and J 4 bases; nucleotides not matched to a gene: 7. Germline CDR1 and CDR2: KGHDR and SFDVKD. The CDR3 spells CATSDDLGTGGNTIYF. CDR3 in DNA: TGTGCCACCAGTGATGACCTGGGGACAGGAGGAAACACCATATATTTT.

The sample holds many counts of this clonotype. The rearrangement uses TRBV29-1 and TRBJ2-7; tentative D call: TRBD1 (5 bases). Trimming stripped 8 bases from V and 3 bases from J, with 14 bases between. The CDR3 is 12 amino acids. Looked up from germline, CDR1 is SQVTM and CDR2 is ANQGSEA. In DNA form, the CDR3 reads TGCAGCCTTTATCGGACAAGCTACGAGCAGTACTTC. Protein: CSLYRTSYEQYF.

With regard to this clonotype: This may be a read error, as it is one base from a much larger clone. The rearrangement links TRBV5-1 to TRBJ1-2; no firm D call. Germline V lookup: CDR1 SGHRS, CDR2 YFSETQ. V was clipped by 4 bases and J by 0 bases, with 13 bases between them. This CDR3 has 15 amino acids. CDR3 in DNA: TGCGCCAGCAGCCCGGCGTACGTACCTAACTATGGCTACACCTTC. Amino acids: CASSPAYVPNYGYTF.

This clonotype turned up a few times. The chain combines TRBV11-2 with TRBJ1-3; D not resolved. Germline V gene data show CDR1 as SGHAT and CDR2 as FQNNGV. The V end was cut by 2 bases, the J end by 2 bases, with 10 bases between. This CDR3 is built from 15 residues. Written as DNA, the CDR3 is TGTGCCAGCAGCTTACTGCTTGGGCCTGGAAACACCATATATTTT. It specifies CASSLLLGPGNTIYF.

This clonotype was observed at least ten times. CDR3 residues: CASSYSAYSAITVENTEAFF. DNA of the CDR3: TGTGCCAGCAGTTACTCGGCGTACTCGGCGATTACCGTCGAGAACACTGAAGCTTTCTTT. V is TRBV6-2 or TRBV6-3 and J is TRBJ1-1; D unclear. Trimming removed 0 bases at V and 1 base at J, with 24 bases between. Germline V gene lookup returns CDR1 MNHEY and CDR2 SVGEGT. The CDR3 extends over 20 amino acids.

This clonotype has a count of ten or more. This chain connects TRBV2 to TRBJ2-7; 11 positions agree with TRBD1. Germline assignment: CDR1 SNHLY and CDR2 FYNNEI. Trimming removed 5 bases from V and 6 bases from J; junction bases left unmatched: 6. The CDR3 runs to 14 residues. In DNA, the CDR3 is TGTGCCAGCAGTAGGGACAGGGGGACAGGCGAGCAGTACTTC. Translation gives CASSRDRGTGEQYF.

V and J are TRBV24-1 and TRBJ2-7; 10 bases align to TRBD2. The CDR3 length is 14 residues. Germline CDR1 and CDR2: KGHDR and SFDVKD. The V segment lost 4 bases and the J segment 5 bases; nucleotides outside the gene matches: 4. The CDR3 coding sequence is TGTGCCACCAGTGACCGTGGGACTAGCGACGAGCAGTACTTC. Its protein product is CATSDRGTSDEQYF.

In its sample, this clonotype was seen many times. The rearrangement uses TRBV15 and TRBJ2-5; 7 nucleotides match TRBD2. CDR1 LNHNV and CDR2 YYDKDF come from the germline V gene (reference sequence). This CDR3 region has 16 residues. Losses at the gene ends were 5 bases for V and 1 base for J; bases not matched to a gene: 10. The CDR3 sequence is CATSGKTSYFQETQYF. DNA for the CDR3: TGTGCCACCAGCGGAAAGACTAGCTATTTCCAAGAGACCCAGTACTTC.